The text below deals with one T cell receptor beta chain. This entry is derived from a study of blood T cell repertoires in COVID-19. Study-level information: The origin of the acute and convalescent COVID-19 samples was the United States, Italy and Spain. T cells, B-cell-depleted T cells, or PBMCs provided the cDNA or gDNA that served as material.

In the authors' methods: Amplified reference gene primers provided the basis for estimating nucleated cell counts. Some clones are missing from TCRdb's copy, which holds only in-frame ones; the method was immunoSEQ multiplex PCR. V, J and clone size are taken as reported in that table, and D and trimming were inferred from the DNA itself. Counted here are about 81,000 clones, almost 85% occurring once; the ten biggest clones make up approximately 7.3%. Germline V lookup: CDR1 SGHTA, CDR2 FQGNSA. V shed 5 bases and J 7 bases; nucleotides not matched to a gene: 12. The CDR3 extends over 15 amino acids.

Specimen: peripheral blood. The V call is TRBV7-2, the J call TRBJ2-7; 9 positions match TRBD1. The sequence was obtained from a human donor in a cohort sampled during active COVID-19. CDR3 in amino acids: CASSPGQGSPLEQYF. CDR3 bases: TGTGCCAGCAGCCCAGGACAGGGGTCCCCTCTGGAGCAGTACTTC.